This T cell receptor (beta chain) was sequenced for a study of OX40 agonist ivuxolimab in advanced cancers. For the study at large: In this cohort, patients received ivuxolimab, an agonistic anti-OX40 (CD134) antibody. Three patients responded partially, comprising one with hepatocellular carcinoma and two with cutaneous melanoma.

A remark on this clone: Antigen specificity is unknown.

Assay used: immunoSEQ multiplex PCR; TCRdb lists only in-frame clones, some missing. This sample yields almost 80,000 clones, of which 70% to 90% are seen a single time; more than 20% belongs to the top ten. Overall study findings and caveats: In general, CD8+ T cells held more expanded clones than CD4+ did, on average.

This CDR3 comprises 16 residues. Germline V gene lookup returns CDR1 SQVTM and CDR2 ANQGSEA. The ends were cut back, 6 bases at V and 0 bases at J, with 21 bases in the middle. The specimen was CD4+ or CD8+ T cells sorted from blood, collected in a trial of the OX40 agonist ivuxolimab. V gene TRBV29-1 combines with J gene TRBJ2-7; D is possibly TRBD1 (5 bases). The clonotype was recovered from an adult with an advanced solid tumor such as melanoma, head and neck, liver or kidney cancer. This CDR3 is CSVRTRVLSNSYEQYF. The CDR3 DNA follows: TGCAGCGTCCGGACCAGGGTGTTAAGTAACTCCTACGAGCAGTACTTC.